This T cell receptor beta chain was sequenced during a study of T cell repertoires in aging, cancer and after chemotherapy. Study-level information: The whole study produced a dataset of some 9 million TCR reads.

Amplification of TCR beta used genomic DNA extracted from peripheral blood. Rearranged V-D-J TRB sequences were amplified with a mixed TRB-A/B primer pool. TCRdb reprocessed the multiplex PCR reads with MiXCR, giving one entry per CDR3 protein. The sample lists 1,000 to 1,500 distinct CDR3 sequences; about 24% were seen once. This clonotype is large in the sample. The sequenced sample consisted of blood. This TCR was sampled from a human donor with a blood cancer.

DNA for the CDR3: TGTGCCAGCAGTTTAGGAGGGGGATACGGCGAAAAACTGTTTTTT. Protein sequence: CASSLGGGYGEKLFF. The chain uses TRBV27 and TRBJ1-4, with D perhaps TRBD1 (6 bases). V was shortened by 2 bases and J by 8 bases, with 15 bases between the two germline ends. Germline assignment: CDR1 MNHEY and CDR2 SMNVEV (reference sequence). The CDR3 has 15 residues.